Each of the 22 T cell receptor beta chains below was sequenced from the same sample in a study of cytomegalovirus exposure and HLA in healthy donors. The PCR ran on 60 Vbeta and 13 Jbeta primers. Here immunoSEQ multiplex PCR was the method, and the copy in TCRdb shows in-frame clones only, minus some. The sample includes about 200,000 clones, 81% seen only once; the top ten take 3.4%. Sequencing used PBMCs. The receptor set was obtained from a middle-aged man in good health and CMV-seropositive.

The chain uses TRBV7-2 and TRBJ2-5; 12 bases fit TRBD2. The J call may be incorrect, as the DNA end agrees better with TRBJ2-7. The CDR3 loop spans 17 amino acids. CDR1 SGHTA and CDR2 FQGNSA come from the germline V gene. The CDR3 coding sequence is TGTGCCAGCAGCCCCTGGACTAGCGGGACGAGCTCCTACGAGCAGTACTTC. It codes for CASSPWTSGTSSYEQYF.

CDR3 protein: CASSVDGGVPQHF. CDR3 coding DNA: TGCGCCAGCAGTGTCGACGGGGGAGTGCCCCAGCATTTT. This rearrangement joins TRBV5-1 to TRBJ1-5, with D perhaps TRBD1 (5 bases). The CDR3 is 13 residues long. The ends were cut back, 5 bases at V and 9 bases at J, with 15 bases in the middle. Germline CDR1 and CDR2: SGHRS and YFSETQ.

CDR3 nucleotides: TGTGCCAGCAGTTTCCAGGGGCCCGGGGCCAACGTCCTGACTTTC. Translated: CASSFQGPGANVLTF. This chain connects TRBV27 to TRBJ2-6, with a weak D call TRBD1 (6 bases). Deletions cut 3 bases from V and 4 bases from J, with 10 bases between. This CDR3 region has 15 residues. CDR1 is MNHEY, CDR2 SMNVEV, per germline (reference sequence).

This chain uses TRBV11-3 with TRBJ1-2; no firm D call. The CDR3 has 8 residues. Deletions cut 5 bases from V and 13 bases from J, with 5 bases between. CDR1 SGHNT and CDR2 YENEEA come from the germline V gene. In DNA, the CDR3 is TGTGCCAGCAGCCCCGGCACCTTC. Translation: CASSPGTF. The full variable domain, in which reference TRBV11-3 and TRBJ1-2 provide the parts outside the CDR3, is EAGVVQSPRYKIIEKKQPVAFWCNPISGHNTLYWYLQNLGQGPELLIRYENEEAVDDSQLPKDRFSAERLKGVDSTLKIQPAELGDSAVYLCASSPGTFGSGTRLTVV.

The chain links TRBV9 to TRBJ1-1; D is uncertain. The CDR3 contains 13 residues. Germline CDR1 SGDLS, CDR2 YYNGEE. Trimming left V 4 bases short and J 2 bases short, with 9 bases between. CDR3 sequence: CASSKAGNTEAFF. DNA of the CDR3: TGTGCCAGCAGCAAGGCGGGAAACACTGAAGCTTTCTTT.

For this clone: Other DNA sequences in the same sample also yield this CDR3. The V call is TRBV18, the J call TRBJ1-2, with D possibly matching TRBD1 (6 bases). Germline V gene sequence: CDR1 KGHSH, CDR2 LQKENI. This CDR3 is 13 amino acids long. Trimming took 0 bases from V and 8 from J, leaving 10 bases between them. CDR3 DNA: TGTGCCAGCTCACCACCGGCAGGGGTCGGCTACACCTTC. Amino acid sequence: CASSPPAGVGYTF. The full variable domain, with the rest looked up from reference TRBV18 and TRBJ1-2, is NAGVMQNPRHLVRRRGQEARLRCSPMKGHSHVYWYRQLPEEGLKFMVYLQKENIIDESGMPKERFSAEFPKEGPSILRIQQVVRGDSAAYFCASSPPAGVGYTFGSGTRLTVV.

The chain recombines TRBV19 with TRBJ1-2, with 10 bases aligning to TRBD1. The V gene's germline CDR1 is LNHDA and CDR2 SQIVND (reference sequence). CDR3 length: 15 residues. The ends lost 5 bases at V and 2 bases at J; junction bases unmatched: 5. The CDR3, as DNA: TGTGCCAGTAGTCCGCGGGACAGGGGAAACTATGGCTACACCTTC. Amino acids: CASSPRDRGNYGYTF.

The chain couples TRBV7-9 to TRBJ2-3, with 13 bases matching TRBD2. V dropped 5 bases and J dropped 9; count of bases not matched to a gene: 8. Germline loops: CDR1 SEHNR, CDR2 FQNEAQ (reference sequence). This CDR3 has 15 residues. CDR3 nucleotides: TGTGCCAGCAGCACCAGACTAGCGGGAGGACCCACGCAGTATTTT. Amino acids: CASSTRLAGGPTQYF.

This chain uses TRBV19 with TRBJ1-5; D not resolved. V was pared by 5 bases and J by 8 bases, with 13 bases between. The CDR3 runs to 13 residues. Germline CDR1 is LNHDA and CDR2 is SQIVND (reference sequence). CDR3 loop: CASSHSSIKPQHF. The DNA of the CDR3 is TGTGCCAGTAGTCACAGTTCGATCAAGCCCCAGCATTTT.

The genes are TRBV29-1 and TRBJ2-5; 12 bases line up with TRBD2. After removal of 7 bases from V and 5 bases from J, the junction contained 14 bases not matched to a gene. Germline-derived CDR1 and CDR2 are SQVTM and ANQGSEA. The CDR3 loop spans 16 amino acids. Here the CDR3 reads CSAGAALAGGTETQYF. The CDR3 DNA follows: TGCAGCGCTGGGGCAGCACTAGCGGGAGGAACGGAGACCCAGTACTTC. Full variable domain (rest looked up from reference TRBV29-1 and TRBJ2-5): SAVISQKPSRDICQRGTSLTIQCQVDSQVTMMFWYRQQPGQSLTLIATANQGSEATYESGFVIDKFPISRPNLTFSTLTVSNMSPEDSSIYLCSAGAALAGGTETQYFGPGTRLLVL.

The chain carries TRBV5-6 and TRBJ1-1; TRBD1 is a possible D gene (6 bases). Trimming cost V 3 bases and J 0 bases, with 12 bases left between them. CDR3 length equals 15 residues. Per germline, CDR1 SGHDT and CDR2 YYEEEE. As DNA, the CDR3 is TGTGCCAGCAGCTCGGCCGGGACACTGAACACTGAAGCTTTCTTT. Translating it yields CASSSAGTLNTEAFF.

The chain recombines TRBV9 with TRBJ2-3; D might be TRBD2 (5 bases). Looked up from germline, CDR1 is SGDLS and CDR2 is YYNGEE. The CDR3 spans 15 residues. V was pared by 0 bases and J by 3 bases, with 11 bases between. In nucleotides, the CDR3 is TGTGCCAGCAGCGTAGCTCGGGCGGGTACAGATACGCAGTATTTT. Its protein product is CASSVARAGTDTQYF.

The V call is TRBV21-1, the J call TRBJ2-7; the table's D gene call, TRBD2, was not cross checked with the DNA. TRBV21-1 is recorded as a pseudogene. The CDR3 contains 15 residues. DNA of the CDR3: TGTGCCAGCAGCAAAGTATGCGGGAGAGGCTACGAGCAGTACTTC. This gives the protein CASSKVCGRGYEQYF.

This chain uses TRBV6-1 with TRBJ2-1; TRBD1 aligns across 8 bases. V lost 9 bases to trimming and J lost 9 bases; unmatched junction nucleotides: 10. The CDR3 covers 13 residues. In germline, CDR1 is MNHNS, CDR2 SASEGT. CDR3 amino acids: CASAIPGGREQFF. The CDR3 DNA sequence: TGTGCCAGTGCTATCCCAGGGGGCCGTGAGCAGTTCTTC.

The rearrangement joins TRBV5-1 to TRBJ2-2, with D possibly matching TRBD1 (6 bases). The CDR3 totals 16 residues. From germline, CDR1 is SGHRS and CDR2 YFSETQ. Trimming left V 3 bases short and J 0 bases short, with 12 bases between. The CDR3 region has the DNA TGCGCCAGCAGCTCGGGACACACAGCGAACACCGGGGAGCTGTTTTTT. Residues: CASSSGHTANTGELFF.

The gene calls are TRBV6-1 and TRBJ1-2, with D tentatively TRBD1 (5 bases). Trimming shortened V by 6 bases and J by 8 bases, and 19 bases separated the two germline ends. Germline CDR1 is MNHNS and CDR2 is SASEGT. This CDR3 comprises 14 residues. DNA for the CDR3: TGTGCCAGCAGCCCCGCTCAGGGATCGTCGGGCTACACCTTC. This gives the protein CASSPAQGSSGYTF.

The chain couples TRBV6-5 to TRBJ2-1; possibly TRBD1 for D (6 bases). The germline V and J ends were trimmed by 5 bases and 2 bases, with 13 bases remaining between them. The CDR3 is 15 amino acids. Germline V gene sequence: CDR1 MNHEY, CDR2 SVGAGI. The CDR3 DNA reads as TGTGCCAGCAGTAGGTCTCAGGGGCCCTACAATGAGCAGTTCTTC. It encodes CASSRSQGPYNEQFF.

This chain links TRBV5-1 with TRBJ2-5; 7 bases are a match to TRBD1. The DNA matches TRBJ2-7 better at its end, which makes the J call doubtful. Germline V gene data show CDR1 as SGHRS and CDR2 as YFSETQ. The CDR3 length is 13 residues. CDR3 protein: CASSPGQRYEQYF. Written as DNA, the CDR3 is TGCGCCAGCAGCCCGGGACAGCGCTACGAGCAGTACTTC.

V and J are TRBV5-8 and TRBJ2-2, with 7 bases fitting TRBD2. Per germline, CDR1 SGHTS and CDR2 YDEGEE. Unmatched junction bases numbered 10, after V lost 4 bases and J lost 4 bases. This CDR3 spans 16 amino acids. The CDR3 region has the DNA TGTGCCAGCAGCCCCCGGGCTAGCGGAGTCACCGGGGAGCTGTTTTTT. It yields the protein CASSPRASGVTGELFF.

This chain connects TRBV6-1 to TRBJ2-1, with 10 bases aligning to TRBD1. The CDR3 loop spans 14 amino acids. With 3 bases clipped from V and 9 bases from J, the junction kept 5 bases outside the gene matches. Germline assignment: CDR1 MNHNS and CDR2 SASEGT. CDR3 bases: TGTGCCAGCAGTGAGTCTGGACAGGGGGGTGAGCAGTTCTTC. It specifies CASSESGQGGEQFF.

This clone was seen more than once but under ten times. The V gene is TRBV6-1, the J gene TRBJ2-7, with 7 bases that match TRBD1. CDR3 size: 13 residues. Germline CDR1 MNHNS, CDR2 SASEGT. V gave up 5 bases and J gave up 6 bases; unmatched junction bases: 7. CDR3 in amino acids: CASSPPGTAEQYF. The CDR3 coding sequence is TGTGCCAGCAGTCCCCCCGGGACAGCCGAGCAGTACTTC.

The CDR3 loop reads CASSLSPAGLRVEQFF. The CDR3 DNA is TGTGCCAGCAGCTTATCCCCCGCGGGACTTCGGGTTGAGCAGTTCTTC. The chain couples TRBV7-9 to TRBJ2-1; possibly TRBD2 for D (6 bases). Trimming pared 2 bases from V and 9 bases from J, leaving 20 bases between. This CDR3 has 16 amino acids. CDR1 is SEHNR, CDR2 FQNEAQ, per germline (reference sequence).